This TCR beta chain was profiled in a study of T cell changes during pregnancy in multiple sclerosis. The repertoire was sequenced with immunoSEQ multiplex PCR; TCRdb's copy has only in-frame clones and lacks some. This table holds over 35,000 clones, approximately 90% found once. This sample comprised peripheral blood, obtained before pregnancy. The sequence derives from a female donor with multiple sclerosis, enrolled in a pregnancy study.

CDR3 in DNA: TGTGCCAGCAGCTTACTACCAGGGGTCTCCTACGAGCAGTACTTC. Amino acids: CASSLLPGVSYEQYF. The chain combines TRBV7-8 with TRBJ2-7; perhaps TRBD1 as D (6 bases). CDR1 and CDR2 from the germline V gene are SGHVS and FQNEAQ. Trimming cost V 2 bases and J 0 bases, with 11 bases left between them. The CDR3 has 15 residues.